This T cell receptor beta chain was profiled in a study of blood T cell repertoires in COVID-19. Across the study: There were acute and convalescent COVID-19 samples, and they came from the United States, Italy and Spain. T cells, B-cell-depleted T cells, or PBMCs provided the cDNA or gDNA that served as material.

In the original analysis: From reference gene primer amplification, estimates of nucleated cell counts were derived. TCRdb's table, derived via immunoSEQ multiplex PCR, lists solely in-frame clones and lacks some. D and trimming come from the DNA, and the V and J calls and clone size come from that table. In the table there are roughly 100,000 clones, 70% to 75% of which are singletons. Trimming cost V 7 bases and J 3 bases, with 15 bases left between them. Germline V gene lookup returns CDR1 LNHDA and CDR2 SQIVND (reference sequence). The CDR3 extends over 14 amino acids. V is TRBV19 and J is TRBJ1-1; D gene uncertain. This receptor was taken from a human donor with acute or convalescent COVID-19. The donor label of this sample is uncertain. The sample was peripheral blood. CDR3 protein: CASMMAGRYTEAFF. The CDR3 bases are TGTGCCAGTATGATGGCGGGTCGGTACACTGAAGCTTTCTTT.